These 22 T cell receptor beta chains were all obtained from the same sample, sequenced in a study of T cell changes during pregnancy in multiple sclerosis. Sequencing used immunoSEQ multiplex PCR; TCRdb keeps in-frame clones, though not all of them. The sample has 50,000 to 70,000 clones; roughly nine tenths are singletons. The sequencing used CD8+ T cells from peripheral blood mononuclear cells, collected before pregnancy. These receptors all come from a female donor with multiple sclerosis, enrolled in a pregnancy study.

J is TRBJ2-1 and V is TRBV11-2, with 8 bases lining up with TRBD2. The CDR3 is made up of 13 amino acids. Germline trimming cut 5 bases from V and 8 bases from J; bases unmatched to any gene: 5. Germline V gene lookup returns CDR1 SGHAT and CDR2 FQNNGV. In DNA form, the CDR3 reads TGTGCCAGCAGCCGGAATAGCGGGGATGAGCAGTTCTTC. The encoded protein is CASSRNSGDEQFF.

The rearrangement uses TRBV2 and TRBJ2-1; TRBD1 matches 9 bases. Per germline, CDR1 SNHLY and CDR2 FYNNEI. CDR3 length equals 15 residues. Unmatched junction bases numbered 15, after V lost 10 bases and J lost 8 bases. Here the CDR3 reads CATISGTGLLDEQFF. The CDR3 nucleotides read TGTGCCACAATATCCGGGACAGGGTTACTGGATGAGCAGTTCTTC.

V and J are TRBV4-2 and TRBJ1-2, with 7 bases lining up with TRBD1. The CDR3 sequence is 16 residues long. J lost 4 bases, V lost 3 bases, and 11 bases had no gene match. CDR1 is LGHNA and CDR2 is YNFKEQ in the germline V gene. Here the CDR3 reads CASSHHSGTEFYGYTF. The CDR3 DNA reads as TGTGCCAGCAGCCACCATTCCGGGACAGAATTCTATGGCTACACCTTC.

This chain links TRBV7-9 with TRBJ2-3, with TRBD1 matching over 8 bases. Trimming removed 4 bases from V and 0 bases from J; junction bases left unmatched: 0. Germline CDR1 SEHNR, CDR2 FQNEAQ (reference sequence). The CDR3 length is 14 residues. The CDR3 DNA reads as TGTGCCAGCAGCTGGACAGGGAGCACAGATACGCAGTATTTT. Its translation: CASSWTGSTDTQYF.

V is TRBV27 and J is TRBJ1-1; 10 bases map to TRBD1. This CDR3 is 14 amino acids long. Trimming removed 5 bases from V and 4 bases from J; junction bases left unmatched: 4. Germline V gene lookup returns CDR1 MNHEY and CDR2 SMNVEV (reference sequence). For the CDR3, the DNA is TGTGCCAGCAGTGTGGGACAGGGGTTCACTGAAGCTTTCTTT. It codes for CASSVGQGFTEAFF.

The chain is built from TRBV29-1 and TRBJ2-7; possible D gene TRBD2, 6 bases. The CDR3 is made up of 14 amino acids. Trimming took off 3 bases at V and 0 bases at J, with 12 bases between the two ends. Germline CDR1 and CDR2: SQVTM and ANQGSEA. The CDR3 spells CSVDGGASSYEQYF. The DNA of the CDR3 is TGCAGCGTTGACGGCGGGGCTAGCTCCTACGAGCAGTACTTC.

The chain joins TRBV19 to TRBJ1-2; D ambiguous. The length of the CDR3 is 12 residues. Germline CDR1 reads LNHDA; CDR2 reads SQIVND (reference sequence). V was clipped by 2 bases and J by 8 bases, with 9 bases between them. In nucleotides, the CDR3 is TGTGCCAGTAGTATATCTCCGGGGGGCTACACCTTC. Translating gives CASSISPGGYTF.

This clone was seen a handful of times. The chain has TRBV4-1 and TRBJ1-5; maybe TRBD1 (5 bases). There are 14 residues in the CDR3. V was cut by 6 bases and J by 3 bases, with 12 bases left in between. The germline V gene has CDR1 MGHRA and CDR2 YSYEKL. The CDR3 region is CASRDTGYNQPQHF. Here the CDR3 DNA reads TGCGCCAGCAGGGACACAGGATACAATCAGCCCCAGCATTTT.

As for this clone: The junction shows a germline mismatch at one end, possibly a read error. V and J are TRBV7-9 and TRBJ1-1; D ambiguous. The CDR3 sequence is 11 residues long. In germline, CDR1 is SEHNR, CDR2 FQNEAQ (reference sequence). The DNA of the CDR3 is TGTGCCAGCAGCTTAGGGACTGAGGCTTTCTTT. This translates into CASSLGTEAFF.

This clone was observed a single time. The chain couples TRBV27 to TRBJ2-2; D is possibly TRBD1 (5 bases). The V end was cut by 3 bases, the J end by 6 bases, with 11 bases between. Looked up from germline, CDR1 is MNHEY and CDR2 is SMNVEV (reference sequence). This CDR3 has 14 residues. The CDR3 sequence: CASSFSTGAGELFF. The CDR3 DNA reads as TGTGCCAGCAGTTTCTCTACAGGAGCCGGGGAGCTGTTTTTT.

This clone was detected once. The rearrangement uses TRBV10-1 and TRBJ2-7, with a possible D match to TRBD2 (5 bases). Germline assignment: CDR1 WNHNN and CDR2 SYGVQD (reference sequence). V lost 2 bases, J lost 0 bases, and 8 bases lay in between. The CDR3 has 14 residues. The CDR3 nucleotides are TGCGCCAGCAGTGAGAGTGGGAGCTCCTACGAGCAGTACTTC. Amino acid sequence: CASSESGSSYEQYF.

This rearrangement joins TRBV9 to TRBJ2-1; 8 bases agree with TRBD2. This CDR3 is 15 amino acids long. V was clipped by 8 bases and J by 2 bases; unmatched bases: 9. From germline, CDR1 is SGDLS and CDR2 YYNGEE. The CDR3 loop reads CASSTGGEAYNEQFF. The CDR3, as DNA: TGTGCCAGTTCAACGGGGGGGGAGGCCTACAATGAGCAGTTCTTC.

The genes are TRBV7-8 and TRBJ1-1; the D gene is possibly TRBD1 (6 bases). V shed 4 bases and J shed 2 bases, with 14 bases lying between them. The CDR3 has 15 amino acids. CDR1 is SGHVS and CDR2 is FQNEAQ in the germline V gene. CDR3 protein: CASSSRQGINTEAFF. The CDR3 nucleotides read TGTGCCAGCAGCTCACGCCAGGGGATTAACACTGAAGCTTTCTTT.

The chain is built from TRBV10-2 and TRBJ2-2, with a weak D call TRBD1 (6 bases). Trimming stripped 8 bases from V and 4 bases from J, with 17 bases between. The length of the CDR3 is 15 residues. Germline V lookup: CDR1 WSHSY, CDR2 SAAADI. This chain's CDR3 is CASLSGQGSTGELFF. DNA for the CDR3: TGCGCCAGCCTCTCCGGCCAGGGGAGCACCGGGGAGCTGTTTTTT.

This chain connects TRBV5-4 to TRBJ2-7; TRBD2 might be the D (5 bases). In germline, CDR1 is SGHNT, CDR2 YYREEE (reference sequence). The ends were cut back, 3 bases at V and 2 bases at J, with 12 bases in the middle. CDR3 length equals 14 residues. CDR3 sequence: CASSSGGYPYEQYF. CDR3 DNA sequence: TGTGCCAGCAGCTCTGGAGGCTACCCCTACGAGCAGTACTTC.

The chain joins TRBV21-1 to TRBJ1-5; the D call TRBD1 from the table was never checked on the DNA. TRBV21-1 represents a pseudogene. The CDR3 is 16 residues long. This chain's CDR3 is CARYDRGPYSNQPQHF. CDR3 in DNA: TGTGCCAGATATGACAGGGGACCATATAGCAATCAGCCCCAGCATTTT.

This clone was found a few times. The rearrangement joins TRBV19 to TRBJ1-1, with TRBD1 matching 10 bases. The CDR3 has 15 residues. The germline V gene encodes CDR1 LNHDA and CDR2 SQIVND (reference sequence). J lost 3 bases, V lost 3 bases, and 4 bases had no gene match. The CDR3 loop reads CASSMGGTGDTEAFF. In nucleotides, the CDR3 is TGTGCCAGTAGTATGGGTGGGACAGGGGACACTGAAGCTTTCTTT. The full variable domain, rest sourced from reference TRBV19 and TRBJ1-1, is DGGITQSPKYLFRKEGQNVTLSCEQNLNHDAMYWYRQDPGQGLRLIYYSQIVNDFQKGDIAEGYSVSREKKESFPLTVTSAQKNPTAFYLCASSMGGTGDTEAFFGQGTRLTVV.

V gene TRBV5-3 combines with J gene TRBJ2-3; TRBD2 matches 14 bases. TRBV5-3 is recorded as an ORF, its role being uncertain. The CDR3 is 20 amino acids. V trimming: 1 base; J trimming: 0 bases; junction bases outside the gene matches: 10. CDR3 amino acids: CARSLRGLAGEYLSTDTQYF. DNA of the CDR3: TGTGCCAGAAGCTTGCGGGGACTAGCGGGGGAGTATTTAAGCACAGATACGCAGTATTTT.

The rearrangement links TRBV6-6 to TRBJ2-7; D may be TRBD1 (6 bases). V was clipped by 6 bases and J by 1 base, with 7 bases between them. The germline V gene encodes CDR1 MNHNY and CDR2 SVGAGI (reference sequence). The CDR3 runs to 12 residues. The CDR3 loop reads CASRGQSYEQYF. CDR3 in DNA: TGTGCCAGCAGAGGACAGTCCTACGAGCAGTACTTC.

The rearrangement uses TRBV7-9 and TRBJ2-3; TRBD1 aligns across 7 bases. The V gene end was trimmed by 1 base and the J gene end by 4 bases; junction bases not matched to a gene: 8. The CDR3 covers 16 residues. Germline V gives CDR1 SEHNR, CDR2 FQNEAQ (reference sequence). The CDR3 nucleotides read TGTGCCAGCAGCTTAGGAGGGGGCGAGTCGGCAGATACGCAGTATTTT. Residues: CASSLGGGESADTQYF.

The chain joins TRBV5-5 to TRBJ1-1; TRBD1 might be the D (5 bases). Germline CDR1 reads SGHKS; CDR2 reads YYEKEE (reference sequence). Trimming cost V 4 bases and J 0 bases, with 16 bases left between them. This CDR3 comprises 16 residues. Here the CDR3 DNA reads TGTGCCAGCAGCCACACAGACAGTACAATGAACACTGAAGCTTTCTTT. As protein: CASSHTDSTMNTEAFF. Combining the CDR3 with reference TRBV5-5 and TRBJ1-1 gives the whole variable domain DAGVTQSPTHLIKTRGQQVTLRCSPISGHKSVSWYQQVLGQGPQFIFQYYEKEERGRGNFPDRFSARQFPNYSSELNVNALLLGDSALYLCASSHTDSTMNTEAFFGQGTRLTVV.

The genes are TRBV9 and TRBJ2-3, with TRBD2 matching 9 bases. The J segment lost 6 bases and the V segment lost 3 bases, leaving 11 bases of the junction unmatched. Germline V gene lookup returns CDR1 SGDLS and CDR2 YYNGEE. The CDR3 runs 16 residues. The CDR3 is CASSGATSGREDTQYF. The CDR3 nucleotides read TGTGCCAGCAGCGGAGCGACTAGCGGCCGCGAGGATACGCAGTATTTT.